This T cell receptor (beta chain) was retrieved from a study of T cell responses to AZD1222 COVID-19 vaccine. Measured with immunoSEQ multiplex PCR; TCRdb has only the in-frame clones, and not every one. The sample carries 120,000 to 150,000 clones, 75% to 95% recorded once. This receptor was identified in an adult in good health. Sequencing used peripheral blood, obtained on day 0 of MenACWY control vaccination.

The CDR3 loop reads CASSFSVRDTQYF. CDR3 DNA: TGTGCCAGCAGTTTTTCGGTTCGAGATACGCAGTATTTT. V and J are TRBV27 and TRBJ2-3; D gene ambiguous. The CDR3 is 13 amino acids. Germline V gene lookup returns CDR1 MNHEY and CDR2 SMNVEV (reference sequence). V dropped 3 bases and J dropped 5 bases, with 9 bases sitting between them.